The 16 T cell receptor beta chains given below trace back to one sample, sequenced in a study of graft-versus-host responses after intestinal transplantation. Sequencing was performed with immunoSEQ multiplex PCR; in TCRdb, only in-frame clones are kept and a portion is missing. The sample consists of just over 70,000 clones, around 82% of them appearing once. No antigen has been assigned to these receptors. The source was unstimulated CD4+ T cells sorted from spleen or lymph node cells, collected before transplant. These receptor sequences come from a human donor who was the organ donor for an intestinal transplant.

This chain links TRBV2 with TRBJ2-2; D may be TRBD2 (6 bases). The CDR3 length is 15 residues. V was shortened by 6 bases and J by 0 bases, with 11 bases between the two germline ends. Germline V gene data show CDR1 as SNHLY and CDR2 as FYNNEI. The CDR3 loop is CASRGGGTNTGELFF. CDR3 nucleotide sequence: TGTGCCAGCAGGGGGGGAGGCACGAACACCGGGGAGCTGTTTTTT.

The V and J genes are TRBV6-5 and TRBJ2-3; tentative D call: TRBD1 (6 bases). Trimming pared 6 bases from V and 0 bases from J, leaving 13 bases between. Per the germline V gene, CDR1 is MNHEY and CDR2 is SVGAGI. The CDR3 contains 15 residues. The CDR3 DNA is TGTGCCAGCAGGCCACAGGGATCTAGCACAGATACGCAGTATTTT. It yields the protein CASRPQGSSTDTQYF.

The rearrangement uses TRBV11-2 and TRBJ2-2, with TRBD2 identical over 8 bases. After removal of 4 bases from V and 5 bases from J, the junction contained 6 bases not matched to a gene. Germline-derived CDR1 and CDR2 are SGHAT and FQNNGV. The CDR3 spans 15 residues. CDR3 nucleotide sequence: TGTGCCAGCAGCTCCGGGGGGGCTAGGACCGGGGAGCTGTTTTTT. Amino acid sequence: CASSSGGARTGELFF. Full variable domain (outside the CDR3, taken from reference TRBV11-2 and TRBJ2-2): EAGVAQSPRYKIIEKRQSVAFWCNPISGHATLYWYQQILGQGPKLLIQFQNNGVVDDSQLPKDRFSAERLKGVDSTLKIQPAKLEDSAVYLCASSSGGARTGELFFGEGSRLTVL.

This chain links TRBV6-5 with TRBJ1-2, with TRBD1 as a possible D gene (6 bases). The CDR3 length is 15 residues. Germline values: CDR1 MNHEY, CDR2 SVGAGI. Trimming removed 3 bases at V and 8 bases at J, with 19 bases between. This chain's CDR3 is CASSYRGTLLYGYTF. CDR3 nucleotides: TGTGCCAGCAGTTATAGGGGGACACTTTTGTACGGCTACACCTTC.

The V call is TRBV11-2, the J call TRBJ2-6; 11 bases are shared with TRBD1. CDR3 length: 18 amino acids. The trim removed 5 bases at V and 4 bases at J, leaving 10 bases unmatched. The V gene's germline CDR1 is SGHAT and CDR2 FQNNGV. The CDR3 here is CASSRLRDRGKGANVLTF. The CDR3 DNA reads TGTGCCAGCAGCCGACTCCGGGACAGGGGGAAGGGGGCCAACGTCCTGACTTTC. Together with reference TRBV11-2 and TRBJ2-6, the CDR3 gives the full variable domain: EAGVAQSPRYKIIEKRQSVAFWCNPISGHATLYWYQQILGQGPKLLIQFQNNGVVDDSQLPKDRFSAERLKGVDSTLKIQPAKLEDSAVYLCASSRLRDRGKGANVLTFGAGSRLTVL.

This clone was counted between two and nine times. The chain is built from TRBV27 and TRBJ1-5; the match to TRBD1 covers 7 bases. The CDR3 spans 15 residues. V lost 4 bases and J lost 3; bases outside the gene matches: 6. CDR1 MNHEY and CDR2 SMNVEV come from the germline V gene (reference sequence). The CDR3 protein is CASSSLTGPNQPQHF. The CDR3 DNA reads TGTGCCAGCAGTTCCCTGACAGGGCCCAATCAGCCCCAGCATTTT.

The chain's CDR3 is CAWSVGGRETQYF. The CDR3 region has the DNA TGTGCCTGGAGTGTAGGGGGAAGAGAGACCCAGTACTTC. The genes are TRBV30 and TRBJ2-5; maybe TRBD1 (6 bases). The CDR3 loop spans 13 amino acids. Germline V CDR1 and CDR2: GTSNPN, SVGIG (reference sequence). V was trimmed by 0 bases and J by 4 bases, leaving 9 bases between them.

The rearrangement joins TRBV15 to TRBJ1-4; 7 nucleotides agree with TRBD1. Germline V gene lookup returns CDR1 LNHNV and CDR2 YYDKDF (reference sequence). This CDR3 is built from 13 residues. V was pared by 4 bases and J by 7 bases, with 3 bases of the junction left unmatched. The CDR3 sequence is CATSTGTVEKLFF. The CDR3 DNA reads TGTGCCACCAGCACGGGGACAGTTGAAAAACTGTTTTTT.

The V gene is TRBV7-9, the J gene TRBJ1-4; 12 bases map to TRBD1. J lost 7 bases, V lost 5 bases, and 14 bases had no gene match. Germline-derived CDR1 and CDR2 are SEHNR and FQNEAQ (reference sequence). CDR3 size: 18 residues. This chain's CDR3 is CASSPLPGQGAGSEKLFF. The CDR3 coding sequence is TGTGCCAGCAGCCCACTGCCGGGACAGGGGGCTGGGAGTGAAAAACTGTTTTTT. Drawing the rest from reference TRBV7-9 and TRBJ1-4, the complete variable domain is DTGVSQNPRHKITKRGQNVTFRCDPISEHNRLYWYRQTLGQGPEFLTYFQNEAQLEKSRLLSDRFSAERPKGSFSTLEIQRTEQGDSAMYLCASSPLPGQGAGSEKLFFGSGTQLSVL.

The chain combines TRBV7-6 with TRBJ2-1; 9 bases line up with TRBD2. CDR1 SGHVS and CDR2 FNYEAQ come from the germline V gene. This CDR3 region has 16 residues. Trimming at V came to 1 base and at J to 4 bases, leaving 5 bases not matched to a gene. CDR3 amino acids: CASSLEVAGEYNEQFF. The CDR3 DNA sequence: TGTGCCAGCAGCTTAGAAGTAGCGGGGGAATACAATGAGCAGTTCTTC.

The V call is TRBV7-2, the J call TRBJ1-2; possibly TRBD1 for D (6 bases). CDR3 size: 14 residues. The V gene lost 5 bases and the J gene lost 4 bases, with 14 bases spanning the gap. Germline CDR1 SGHTA, CDR2 FQGNSA. CDR3 in amino acids: CASSPGTSPYGYTF. Here the CDR3 DNA reads TGTGCCAGCAGCCCCGGGACATCTCCCTATGGCTACACCTTC. Together with reference TRBV7-2 and TRBJ1-2, the CDR3 gives the full variable domain: GAGVSQSPSNKVTEKGKDVELRCDPISGHTALYWYRQSLGQGLEFLIYFQGNSAPDKSGLPSDRFSAERTGGSVSTLTIQRTQQEDSAVYLCASSPGTSPYGYTFGSGTRLTVV.

The DNA for the CDR3 is TGTGCCTGGAGTCTTGGACTAGCGGGGGCCGGGGAGCTGTTTTTT. This translates into CAWSLGLAGAGELFF. V usage is TRBV30 and J usage is TRBJ2-2, with TRBD2 matching 13 bases. The CDR3 length is 15 residues. In germline, CDR1 is GTSNPN, CDR2 SVGIG (reference sequence). Trimming cost V 2 bases and J 6 bases; bases outside gene matches: 3.

The chain has TRBV7-9 and TRBJ1-6; D not resolved. V lost 3 bases and J lost 8, with 5 bases in between. Germline V gives CDR1 SEHNR, CDR2 FQNEAQ (reference sequence). The CDR3 extends over 12 amino acids. This CDR3 is CASSFSDSPLHF. CDR3 nucleotides: TGTGCCAGCAGCTTTTCTGATTCACCCCTCCACTTT.

V and J are TRBV30 and TRBJ2-4; TRBD1 matches 8 bases. CDR3 length equals 13 residues. The V and J ends lost 1 base and 6 bases, in that order; junction bases with no gene match: 2. Germline CDR1 GTSNPN, CDR2 SVGIG (reference sequence). The DNA of the CDR3 is TGTGCCTGGAGTGCAGGGGGCGCAAACATTCAGTACTTC. Its translation is CAWSAGGANIQYF.

In DNA form, the CDR3 reads TGCGCCAGCAGCCAAGATGGCCACAGCACAGATACGCAGTATTTT. This encodes CASSQDGHSTDTQYF. The chain joins TRBV4-3 to TRBJ2-3, with unresolved D. Trimming took 0 bases from V and 0 from J, leaving 7 bases between them. Germline CDR1 and CDR2: LGHNA and YSLEER. The CDR3 totals 15 residues.

V is TRBV6-1 and J is TRBJ2-3; possible D gene TRBD2, 6 bases. The CDR3 runs to 14 residues. V lost 7 bases to trimming and J lost 2 bases, with 13 bases between them. Germline V lookup: CDR1 MNHNS, CDR2 SASEGT. The CDR3: CASILTRSTDTQYF. Written as DNA, the CDR3 is TGTGCCAGCATTCTGACTAGGTCCACAGATACGCAGTATTTT.